The 5 T cell receptor beta chains listed next were all sequenced from one sample in a study of shared clonotypes between healthy human individuals. Sequencing used immunoSEQ multiplex PCR; TCRdb keeps in-frame clones, though not all of them. Of about 480,000 clones in the sample, around 79% are singletons; the top ten hold around 13%. The sequenced material came from PBMCs. The receptors originated from a woman aged 40 to 50 in good health. Some clones in this sample may be carry-over from other donors' samples.

The chain is built from TRBV6-6 and TRBJ2-7, with unresolved D. This CDR3 has 11 residues. Germline values: CDR1 MNHNY, CDR2 SVGAGI (reference sequence). The V and J ends lost 2 bases and 6 bases respectively, with 5 bases between them. The CDR3 nucleotides are TGTGCCAGCAGTTACCCACCCGAGCAGTACTTC. It encodes CASSYPPEQYF.

The chain employs TRBV29-1 and TRBJ1-1, with TRBD1 matching over 7 bases. CDR1 SQVTM and CDR2 ANQGSEA come from the germline V gene. The J segment lost 4 bases and the V segment lost 2 bases, leaving 1 base of the junction unmatched. The CDR3 extends over 12 amino acids. The CDR3 sequence: CSVETGVTEAFF. CDR3 in DNA: TGCAGCGTTGAAACAGGGGTCACTGAAGCTTTCTTT.

The chain links TRBV7-9 to TRBJ1-2; 8 bases line up with TRBD1. V lost 6 bases, J lost 3 bases, and 3 bases stayed unmatched. Germline-derived CDR1 and CDR2 are SEHNR and FQNEAQ (reference sequence). The CDR3 runs to 13 residues. CDR3 sequence: CASRPGGDYGYTF. The CDR3, as DNA: TGTGCCAGCAGGCCAGGGGGCGACTATGGCTACACCTTC.

The chain is built from TRBV29-1 and TRBJ2-1; TRBD2 matches 12 bases. CDR3 size: 15 residues. Germline-derived CDR1 and CDR2 are SQVTM and ANQGSEA. V dropped 3 bases and J dropped 7; count of bases not matched to a gene: 7. In DNA form, the CDR3 reads TGCAGCGTTGAGCTCCTAGCGGGAGGGCGGAATGAGCAGTTCTTC. Amino acid sequence: CSVELLAGGRNEQFF.

In nucleotides, the CDR3 is TGTGCCAGCAGCTTAGAGAGGGGGCACTACGAGCAGTACTTC. It encodes CASSLERGHYEQYF. This sequence joins TRBV11-2 and TRBJ2-7; 7 bases line up with TRBD1. In germline, CDR1 is SGHAT, CDR2 FQNNGV. The CDR3 length is 14 residues. V dropped 0 bases and J dropped 3; count of bases not matched to a gene: 2.